These T cell receptor beta chains were read from a single sample in a study of CD8 T cells in Susac syndrome. TCRdb fed the immunoSEQ multiplex PCR reads into MiXCR, producing one record per CDR3 protein. Among about 120,000 distinct CDR3 sequences listed, around 96% were seen once. Sequencing was carried out using CD4+ T cells from PBMCs. These receptor sequences come from a human donor with Susac syndrome. The CDR3 runs from the conserved cysteine through the conserved F or W.

TRBJ2-1 | TRBV11-3 | CASSFGNPQDNEQFF
TRBJ2-7 | TRBV7-2 | CASSPPQYEQYF
TRBJ2-1 | TRBV20-1 | CSATTSLRGNEQFF
TRBJ2-1 | TRBV3-1 | CASSQLRDVNEQFF
TRBJ2-3 | TRBV29-1 | CSVGGLAGVLDTQYF
TRBJ1-2 | TRBV7-9 | CASSSVEVQVRGYTF
TRBJ2-7 | TRBV3-1 | CASSLGFSYEQYF
TRBJ2-5 | TRBV2 | CASSDGLAGVFQETQYF
TRBJ2-7 | TRBV18 | CASSPASGDYEQYF
TRBJ2-2 | TRBV7-8 | CASSFVSGGGTGELFF
TRBJ2-2 | TRBV30 | CACTGTLNTGELFF
TRBJ1-2 | TRBV7-8 | CASSLAGQQGGYGYTF
TRBJ2-3 | TRBV7-9 | CASSPNKLDTQYF
TRBJ1-3 | TRBV30 | CAWSVQGGNTIYF
TRBJ2-4 | TRBV30 | CAWRDSGGLAKNIQYF
TRBJ2-5 | TRBV5-6 | CASSLGLPETQYF
TRBJ1-4 | TRBV29-1 | CSVVSGDEKLFF
TRBJ2-7 | TRBV20-1 | CSAAASSGTANSYEQYF
TRBJ1-2 | TRBV4-2 | CASSQDDRGRGGYTF
TRBJ2-7 | TRBV20-1 | CSTRTTRTSGIITYEQYF